Included here is one TCR beta chain sequence, with context. The antigen remains undetermined. The sample is drawn from a study of CD8 T cells in Susac syndrome. Study-level points and caveats: The study's TCR sequencing and HLA analysis covered a relatively small number of individuals, and the study acknowledged this.

RNA was extracted with the RNeasy kit, and a quantity of roughly 0.45 to 1 ug was reverse transcribed using random hexamers. The immunoSEQ assay covered 54 Vbeta and 13 Jbeta segments for CDR3. Via MiXCR, TCRdb re-called the immunoSEQ multiplex PCR reads, giving one row per CDR3 protein. The repertoire holds approximately 170,000 distinct CDR3 sequences, with 90% to 95% as singletons. V lost 7 bases to trimming and J lost 3 bases; unmatched junction nucleotides: 5. This CDR3 has 14 amino acids. Germline loops: CDR1 MNHEY, CDR2 SVGAGI. The sample taken for sequencing was CD4+ T cells from PBMCs. The chain carries TRBV6-5 and TRBJ2-7; 11 bases fit TRBD1. The receptor's source is a human donor in good health. This chain's CDR3 is CASTPGTGGYEQYF. As DNA, the CDR3 is TGTGCCAGCACCCCTGGGACAGGGGGCTACGAGCAGTACTTC.